The 4 T cell receptor beta chains in this list originate from one sample, sequenced in a study of T cell responses to AZD1222 COVID-19 vaccine. Sequencing was performed with immunoSEQ multiplex PCR; in TCRdb, only in-frame clones are kept and a portion is missing. The table records 150,000 to 200,000 clones, 88% of them present only once. This sample comprised peripheral blood, obtained 28 days after the second AZD1222 dose. Receptors originate from an adult who received the AZD1222 COVID-19 vaccine.

The chain joins TRBV11-2 to TRBJ1-4, with D tentatively TRBD1 (6 bases). Germline assignment: CDR1 SGHAT and CDR2 FQNNGV. There are 15 residues in the CDR3. Trimming left V 1 base short and J 8 bases short, with 14 bases between. CDR3 residues: CASSLGRQVREKLFF. The CDR3 DNA follows: TGTGCCAGCAGCTTAGGACGACAGGTTCGAGAAAAACTGTTTTTT.

The genes are TRBV7-9 and TRBJ1-3; D not resolved. V was trimmed by 5 bases and J by 0 bases, leaving 8 bases between them. The CDR3 is made up of 14 amino acids. Germline V lookup: CDR1 SEHNR, CDR2 FQNEAQ (reference sequence). CDR3 DNA sequence: TGTGCCAGCAGCAGGACCGGCTCTGGAAACACCATATATTTT. This codes for CASSRTGSGNTIYF.

The chain's CDR3 is CSASLGRPDTQYF. The CDR3 bases are TGCAGTGCTAGTCTTGGTCGGCCAGATACGCAGTATTTT. The rearrangement links TRBV20-1 to TRBJ2-3; unclear D gene. This CDR3 has 13 residues. Per germline, CDR1 DFQATT and CDR2 SNEGSKA (reference sequence). V lost 3 bases and J lost 4, with 11 bases in between.

The chain has TRBV18 and TRBJ2-5, with TRBD1 identical over 9 bases. Germline values: CDR1 KGHSH, CDR2 LQKENI. The ends lost 2 bases at V and 2 bases at J; junction bases unmatched: 9. This CDR3 region has 17 residues. The DNA for the CDR3 is TGTGCCAGCTCACCAATAACCGGGACAGGGTTTCAAGAGACCCAGTACTTC. It specifies CASSPITGTGFQETQYF.